This T cell receptor beta chain was identified in a study of OX40 agonist ivuxolimab in advanced cancers. On the study more broadly: Dose-escalation patients had hepatocellular carcinoma, melanoma, renal cell or head and neck cancer. General study points: CD4+ and CD8+ T cells in blood underwent clonal expansion by week 6 at 0.1 to 3.0 mg/kg.

Looked up from germline, CDR1 is SGHTS and CDR2 is YDEGEE. Trimming took off 2 bases at V and 1 base at J, with 10 bases between the two ends. This CDR3 spans 14 amino acids. Libraries were prepared by immunoSEQ multiplex PCR; TCRdb keeps only in-frame clonotypes and omits some of them. The sample carries approximately 100,000 clones, roughly 88% recorded once. In the case of this clone: Antigen specificity is unknown.

This specimen was CD4+ or CD8+ T cells sorted from blood, taken in a trial of the OX40 agonist ivuxolimab. The chain recombines TRBV5-8 with TRBJ2-7, with a tentative D call TRBD1 (6 bases). This receptor was identified in an adult with an advanced solid tumor such as melanoma, head and neck, liver or kidney cancer. The chain's CDR3 is CASSFGTPSYEQYF. Written as DNA, the CDR3 is TGTGCCAGCAGCTTCGGGACACCTTCCTACGAGCAGTACTTC.